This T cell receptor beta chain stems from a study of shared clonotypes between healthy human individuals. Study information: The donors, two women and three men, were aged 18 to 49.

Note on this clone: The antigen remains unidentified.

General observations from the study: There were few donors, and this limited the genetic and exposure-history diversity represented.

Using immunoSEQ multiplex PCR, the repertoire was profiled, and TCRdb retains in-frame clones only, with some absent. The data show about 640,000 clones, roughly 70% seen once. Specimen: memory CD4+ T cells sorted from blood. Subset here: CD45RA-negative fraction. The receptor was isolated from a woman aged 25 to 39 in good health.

The chain's CDR3 is CASRRTVGNEQFF. CDR3 coding DNA: TGTGCCAGCAGACGGACAGTTGGCAATGAGCAGTTCTTC. This chain connects TRBV27 to TRBJ2-1, with D possibly TRBD1 on 6 matching bases. CDR1 MNHEY and CDR2 SMNVEV come from the germline V gene (reference sequence). V was trimmed by 6 bases and J by 6 bases, leaving 12 bases between them. This CDR3 is 13 amino acids long.